Listed below are T cell receptor beta chains from one sample, sequenced in a study of shared clonotypes between healthy human individuals. Repertoires were generated with immunoSEQ multiplex PCR, while TCRdb's copy carries only in-frame clones and drops some. The table records 980,000 or so clones, about three quarters of them present only once. The source material was memory CD4+ T cells sorted from blood. These receptors originate from a young man in good health. The CDR3 runs from the conserved cysteine through the conserved F or W. D genes are given only for firm matches. Expanded clones get a size class; other rows say once, few or many, or leave the size out.

V,size,D,J,DNA,CDR3
TRBV18,many,TRBD1,TRBJ2-2,TGTGCCAGCTCACCCAGGACAGGGATTAACACCGGGGAGCTGTTTTTT,CASSPRTGINTGELFF
TRBV10-3,once,TRBD1,TRBJ1-3,TGTGCCATCCAGGGGGCTGGAAACACCATATATTTT,CAIQGAGNTIYF
TRBV7-2,-,-,TRBJ1-4,TGTGCCAGCAGCTTAGGGGGGCAAGATGAAAAACTGTTTTTT,CASSLGGQDEKLFF
TRBV9,-,TRBD1,TRBJ2-3,TGTGCCAGCAGCGTTCCAAGAGCCGGGACAGGGCGCACAGATACGCAGTATTTT,CASSVPRAGTGRTDTQYF
TRBV11-2,-,TRBD2,TRBJ2-1,TGTGCCAGCAGCCCGCCGGGAGGGTCCTACAATGAGCAGTTCTTC,CASSPPGGSYNEQFF
TRBV30,once,-,TRBJ2-7,TGTGCCTGGAGTTCGCGAGGGAACGAGCAGTACTTC,CAWSSRGNEQYF
TRBV5-4,few,-,TRBJ2-4,TGTGCCAGCAGTCCACGGTCGGGGCTTGGAGAAAACATTCAGTACTTC,CASSPRSGLGENIQYF
TRBV19,-,-,TRBJ2-2,TGTGCCAGTAGTACGAACAAGAACACCGGGGAGCTGTTTTTT,CASSTNKNTGELFF
TRBV4-1,-,TRBD2,TRBJ2-1,TGCGCCAGCAGCCGACTAGCGGGGGGCTTCAATGAGCAGTTCTTC,CASSRLAGGFNEQFF
TRBV7-2,-,-,TRBJ2-2,TGTGCCAGCAGCTTATTTACGGTCGGGGAGCTGTTTTTT,CASSLFTVGELFF
TRBV7-6,-,-,TRBJ2-7,TGTGCCAGCAGCTTAGTCGGTAGTGCCTACGAGCAGTACTTC,CASSLVGSAYEQYF
TRBV10-3,few,-,TRBJ2-1,TGTGCCATCAGTGAGAGGTGGGAGCAGTTCTTC,CAISERWEQFF
TRBV28,-,-,TRBJ2-7,TGTGCCAGCAGTCCCTGGAGGACAGGCGCGGGATCACGCTACTACGAGCAGTACTTC,CASSPWRTGAGSRYYEQYF
TRBV18,-,-,TRBJ1-3,TGTGCCAGCTCACTCCGCCAGGCGAGCTCTGGAAACACCATATATTTT,CASSLRQASSGNTIYF
TRBV9,-,-,TRBJ2-1,TGTGCCAGCAGCGTAGGTCCCGGCGATGAGCAGTTCTTC,CASSVGPGDEQFF
TRBV28,-,TRBD1,TRBJ1-2,TGTGCCAGCAGTTTACAGGGGGCGCGGGGCTACACCTTC,CASSLQGARGYTF
TRBV9,-,TRBD1,TRBJ1-2,TGTGCCAGCAGCGCAAACAGGGGGCAAGGTGGCTACACCTTC,CASSANRGQGGYTF
TRBV5-4,once,TRBD2,TRBJ2-5,TGTGCCAGCAGCTTGGGACTAGCGGGAGGACAGGAGACCCAGTACTTC,CASSLGLAGGQETQYF
TRBV28,-,TRBD1,TRBJ1-4,TGTGCCAGCAGTAGCACAGGGGGGTCTAATGAAAAACTGTTTTTT,CASSSTGGSNEKLFF
TRBV4-1,-,-,TRBJ2-7,TGCGCCAGCAGCCAAGAATTCAGAGGGATCGACGAGCAGTACTTC,CASSQEFRGIDEQYF
TRBV11-2,-,-,TRBJ1-3,TGTGCCAGCAGCTCCCAGGGGTTTTCTGGAAACACCATATATTTT,CASSSQGFSGNTIYF
TRBV5-1,-,-,TRBJ1-5,TGCGCCAGCAGCTTGGACGGGGTCGGCAATCAGCCCCAGCATTTT,CASSLDGVGNQPQHF
TRBV10-1,once,TRBD1,TRBJ2-3,TGCGCCAGCAGTAAGACCGGGACAGATTTCACAGATACGCAGTATTTT,CASSKTGTDFTDTQYF
TRBV19,-,TRBD1,TRBJ1-2,TGTGCCAGTAGAGACAGGGTCGAAGGGGGCTACACCTTC,CASRDRVEGGYTF
TRBV6-1,-,-,TRBJ2-7,TGTGCCAGCAGTGCAGTGTACTCCTACGAGCAGTACTTC,CASSAVYSYEQYF
TRBV28,few,-,TRBJ1-4,TGTGCCAGCAGTTTTCTCAACCCACCGGGACTGTTTTTT,CASSFLNPPGLFF
TRBV18,-,TRBD1,TRBJ1-3,TGTGCCAGCTCAGGGGACAGGGTCTCTGGAAACACCATATATTTT,CASSGDRVSGNTIYF
TRBV5-1,once,TRBD1,TRBJ1-2,TGCGCCAGCAGCCTGGGGTCCCGGGACAGGTATGGCTACACCTTC,CASSLGSRDRYGYTF
TRBV4-3,once,-,TRBJ2-1,TGCGCCAGCAGCCAAGTGGAGACAGGCAGAAATGAGCAGTTCTTC,CASSQVETGRNEQFF
TRBV30,-,-,TRBJ1-2,TGTGCCTGGAGTAGACCCCTTGAAGGCTACACCTTC,CAWSRPLEGYTF
TRBV29-1,-,TRBD1,TRBJ1-2,TGCAGCGTTGGGACAGGGGGCGCAAATGGCTACACCTTC,CSVGTGGANGYTF
TRBV28,-,TRBD2,TRBJ2-7,TGTGCCAGCAGTGTGCTAAGCGGGAGCTCCTACGAGCAGTACTTC,CASSVLSGSSYEQYF
TRBV10-3,-,-,TRBJ2-6,TGTGCCATCACTGGGGACACTGGGGCCAACGTCCTGACTTTC,CAITGDTGANVLTF
TRBV5-1,-,-,TRBJ2-3,TGCGCCAGCAGCTTGGGTACTAGCCGAGGCACAGATACGCAGTATTTT,CASSLGTSRGTDTQYF
TRBV5-4,-,-,TRBJ2-2,TGTGCCAGCAGCCCTAGATGGGACACCGGGGAGCTGTTTTTT,CASSPRWDTGELFF
TRBV5-1,-,-,TRBJ1-1,TGCGCCAGCAGCTTGATAGCCCCTCGGGGGGTCACTGAAGCTTTCTTT,CASSLIAPRGVTEAFF
TRBV7-9,-,-,TRBJ1-1,TGTGCCAGCAGCTTAGGGGCAGCCCACGCTTTCTTT,CASSLGAAHAFF
TRBV5-8,-,-,TRBJ1-2,TGTGCCAGCAGCTTGGAAGCAGGGTGGAACTATGGCTACACCTTC,CASSLEAGWNYGYTF
TRBV6-1,-,TRBD2,TRBJ2-5,TGTGCCAGCAGTGACGGGGGGAGGGAGACCCAGTACTTC,CASSDGGRETQYF
TRBV5-5,few,-,TRBJ1-6,TGTGCCAGCAGCTTAACTTCACGACAGGAAAATTCACCCCTCCACTTT,CASSLTSRQENSPLHF
TRBV5-1,-,-,TRBJ2-3,TGCGCCAGCAACGAAGGGCCTGGCACAGATACGCAGTATTTT,CASNEGPGTDTQYF
TRBV10-2,few,-,TRBJ1-1,TGCGCCAGCAAGAGTACTTCAGGGAACACTGAAGCTTTCTTT,CASKSTSGNTEAFF
TRBV7-8,once,TRBD2,TRBJ2-7,TGTGCCAGCAGCTGGGGACTAGCGGGAAAAACCTACGAGCAGTACTTC,CASSWGLAGKTYEQYF
TRBV5-6,-,-,TRBJ1-2,TGTGCCAGCAGCTTGGTGCTTTCGGGGCCTGGCTATGGCTACACCTTC,CASSLVLSGPGYGYTF
TRBV5-1,-,TRBD1,TRBJ2-7,TGCGCCAGCAGCTTGGAGGGGGCAAGGTCCTACGAGCAGTACTTC,CASSLEGARSYEQYF
TRBV7-2,-,TRBD1,TRBJ2-7,TGTGCCAGCAGCTTACGGACAGGCTCCTACGAGCAGTACTTC,CASSLRTGSYEQYF
TRBV2,-,-,TRBJ1-6,TGTGCCAGCAAAAGTTCGTCCTATAATTCACCCCTCCACTTT,CASKSSSYNSPLHF
TRBV7-8,-,TRBD1,TRBJ2-7,TGTGCCAGCAGCTCATACAGGGGGGTCGAAGAGCAGTACTTC,CASSSYRGVEEQYF
TRBV18,-,-,TRBJ1-2,TGTGCCAGCTCATCGCTGTCCGGAACTTATGGCTACACCTTC,CASSSLSGTYGYTF
TRBV9,-,-,TRBJ2-5,TGTGCCAGCAGCTTCCGCGAAGAGACCCAGTACTTC,CASSFREETQYF
TRBV6-6,-,TRBD2,TRBJ2-3,TGTGCCAGCAGTTCCTCGGGGGGGGTAAAAGATACGCAGTATTTT,CASSSSGGVKDTQYF